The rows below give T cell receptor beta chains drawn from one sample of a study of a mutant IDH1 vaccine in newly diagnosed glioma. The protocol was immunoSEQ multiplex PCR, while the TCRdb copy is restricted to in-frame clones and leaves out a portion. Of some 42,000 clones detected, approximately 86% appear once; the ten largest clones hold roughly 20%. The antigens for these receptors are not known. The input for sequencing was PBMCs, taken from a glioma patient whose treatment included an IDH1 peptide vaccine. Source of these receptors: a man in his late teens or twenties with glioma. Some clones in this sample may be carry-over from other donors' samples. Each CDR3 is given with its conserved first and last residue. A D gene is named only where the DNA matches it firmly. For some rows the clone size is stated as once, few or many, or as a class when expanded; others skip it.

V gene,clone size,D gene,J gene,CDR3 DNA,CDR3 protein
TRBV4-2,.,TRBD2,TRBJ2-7,TGTGCCAGCAGCCAAGATTTGGCTAGCGGAGCCTACGAGCAGTACTTC,CASSQDLASGAYEQYF
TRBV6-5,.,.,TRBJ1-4,TGTGCCAGCAAGGAACTGGGGTTTCTTGATGAAAAACTGTTTTTT,CASKELGFLDEKLFF
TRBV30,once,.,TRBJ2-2,TGTGCCTGGAGTGTAGGCGGCAAGTCCACCGGGGAGCTGTTTTTT,CAWSVGGKSTGELFF
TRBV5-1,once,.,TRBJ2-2,TGCGCCAGCAGCGCAATAGCGGTGAACACCGGGGAGCTGTTTTTT,CASSAIAVNTGELFF
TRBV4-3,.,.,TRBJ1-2,TGCGCCAGCAGCCAAGATAGGGCGGGGTTTGGGGATGGCTACACCTTC,CASSQDRAGFGDGYTF
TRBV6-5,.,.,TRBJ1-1,TGTGCCAGCAGTTACTCCCCGGCCAGTCCGTTAACTGAAGCTTTCTTT,CASSYSPASPLTEAFF
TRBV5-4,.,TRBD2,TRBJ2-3,TGTGCCAGCAGCTTCGGGCGGGAGAGGAACACAGATACGCAGTATTTT,CASSFGRERNTDTQYF
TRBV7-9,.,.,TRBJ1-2,TGTGCCAGCAGCTTAGAGGCTGTCGGCTACACCTTC,CASSLEAVGYTF
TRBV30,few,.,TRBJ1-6,TGTGCCTGGAATCCCGGTAGGGGGGTGTATAATTCACCCCTCCACTTT,CAWNPGRGVYNSPLHF
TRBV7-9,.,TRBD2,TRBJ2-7,TGTGCCAGCAGCTTAGGCGGCGGGAGTAAAACCTACGAGCAGTACTTC,CASSLGGGSKTYEQYF
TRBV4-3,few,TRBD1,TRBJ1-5,TGCGCCAGCAGCCAAGATTTAGGGGGCTCCAATCAGCCCCAGCATTTT,CASSQDLGGSNQPQHF
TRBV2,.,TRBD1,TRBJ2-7,TGTGCCAGCAGTGAAGCCCACAGGGGGACACGCTACGAGCAGTACTTC,CASSEAHRGTRYEQYF
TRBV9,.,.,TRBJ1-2,TGTGCCAGCAGCGCCCAGACAGGAGATGGCTACACCTTC,CASSAQTGDGYTF
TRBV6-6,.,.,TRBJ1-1,TGTGCCAGCAGCCGGGGGGGCGTAAACACTGAAGCTTTCTTT,CASSRGGVNTEAFF
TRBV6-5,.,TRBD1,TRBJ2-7,TGTGCCAGCAGTTACGACGGACAGGGACCGTCCGAGCAGTACTTC,CASSYDGQGPSEQYF
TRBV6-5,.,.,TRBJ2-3,TGTGCCAGCAGTTACTCGGGGTTGTCCTACACAGATACGCAGTATTTT,CASSYSGLSYTDTQYF
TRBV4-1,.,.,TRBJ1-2,TGCGCCAGCAGCCAAGATACATACGATGGCTACACCTTC,CASSQDTYDGYTF
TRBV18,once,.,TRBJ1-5,TGTGCCAGCTCTGGAAAACAGGGCCAGCCCCAGCATTTT,CASSGKQGQPQHF
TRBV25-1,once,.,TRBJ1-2,TGTGCCAGCAGTTGGGCTAACTATGGCTACACCTTC,CASSWANYGYTF
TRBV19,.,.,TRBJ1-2,TGTGCCAGTAGTTTCCTGAGGGGGTATGGCTACACCTTC,CASSFLRGYGYTF
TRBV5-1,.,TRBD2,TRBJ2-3,TGCGCCAGCAGCTATATAGCGGGTCACGGGGCAGATACGCAGTATTTT,CASSYIAGHGADTQYF
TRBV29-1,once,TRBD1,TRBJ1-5,TGCAGCGTTGGAGACCGGGACAGGGGGGATCAGCCCCAGCATTTT,CSVGDRDRGDQPQHF
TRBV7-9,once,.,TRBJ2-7,TGTGCCAGCAGCGAGGGGGTCAGATCCTACGAGCAGTACTTC,CASSEGVRSYEQYF
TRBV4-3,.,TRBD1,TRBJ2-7,TGCGCCAGCAGCCTCCTCATCCCGGCAGGGGGCTCCTACGAGCAGTACTTC,CASSLLIPAGGSYEQYF
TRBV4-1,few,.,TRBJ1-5,TGCGCCAGCAGCCAAGGAAACAGCAATCAGCCCCAGCATTTT,CASSQGNSNQPQHF
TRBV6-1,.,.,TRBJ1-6,TGTGCCAGCAGTGCCACAGTTAATTCACCCCTCCACTTT,CASSATVNSPLHF
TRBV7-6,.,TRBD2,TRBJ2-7,TGTGCCAGCAGCTTAGGAACTAGCGGGAGTCCCCGGCAGTACTTC,CASSLGTSGSPRQYF
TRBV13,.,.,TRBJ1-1,TGTGCCAGCAGCCGGACTCCCGGGAAAACCTCTGAAGCTTTCTTT,CASSRTPGKTSEAFF